This is a list of T cell receptor beta chains from one sample in a study of spatial heterogeneity in lung cancer. TCRdb itself ran the 5' RACE reads through MiXCR, one entry per CDR3 protein. Of 2,400 or so distinct CDR3 sequences in the sample, approximately 8% were seen once. The sample consisted of lung tumor tissue, taken at surgery. The receptor set was obtained from a female donor with early-stage non-small cell lung cancer. Both conserved end residues are part of each CDR3. The D gene is left open where the match is weak. A row's size may be missing; if present it is once, few, many or a size class.

v_gene	d_gene	j_gene	abundance	CDR3nt	CDR3aa
TRBV7-2	.	TRBJ1-5	medium-sized	TGTGCCAGCAGCTTATTTCAGACGGGAGATCAGCCCCAGCATTTT	CASSLFQTGDQPQHF
TRBV18	.	TRBJ2-5	hyperexpanded	TGTGCCAGCTCACCCGGAGGAGGGGAGACCCAGTACTTC	CASSPGGGETQYF
TRBV4-3	.	TRBJ2-1	medium-sized	TGCGCCAGCAGCCAAGCCTTGAGCTCCTACAATGAGCAGTTCTTC	CASSQALSSYNEQFF
TRBV13	.	TRBJ2-1	medium-sized	TGTGCCAGCAGCTCCTCCGGGGCGGTCAATGAGCAGTTCTTC	CASSSSGAVNEQFF
TRBV6-6	TRBD1	TRBJ1-5	many	TGTGCCAACAGTCTGACAGGGGGCACGCAGCCCCAGCATTTT	CANSLTGGTQPQHF
TRBV12-3/TRBV12-4	.	TRBJ1-5	large	TGTGCCAGCAGTTGGGACACCGGAGGGTCCCAGCATTTT	CASSWDTGGSQHF
TRBV20-1	.	TRBJ2-4	medium-sized	TGCAGTGCTAGAGATCCTCTAGCGTTAACTGGCAAAAACATTCAGTACTTC	CSARDPLALTGKNIQYF
TRBV29-1	TRBD1	TRBJ2-5	medium-sized	TGCAGCGTTACCATGGACAGGGGGCGCGTGGAGACCCAGTACTTC	CSVTMDRGRVETQYF
TRBV4-3	.	TRBJ2-7	.	TGCGCCAGCAGCCAAGCCACAGGGACCCTCTACGAGCAGTACTTC	CASSQATGTLYEQYF
TRBV12-3/TRBV12-4	.	TRBJ1-5	.	TGTGCCAGCAGTTTAGGGACCGTTCAGCCCCAGCATTTT	CASSLGTVQPQHF
TRBV28	TRBD1	TRBJ2-5	medium-sized	TGTGCCAAAACAGGGGGCCTTTCGTCAGAGACCCAGTACTTC	CAKTGGLSSETQYF
TRBV9	.	TRBJ2-1	many	TGTGCCAGCAGCGTAGGGGCAGGGGCCTACAATGAGCAGTTCTTC	CASSVGAGAYNEQFF
TRBV5-1	TRBD2	TRBJ2-2	many	TGCGCCAGCAGCTTGGCTCGGCTAGCGGGAGGGCCGGGCACCGGGGAGCTGTTTTTT	CASSLARLAGGPGTGELFF
TRBV27	TRBD2	TRBJ2-5	many	TGTGCCAGCAGTGGTAGCGGGGTACAAGAGACCCAGTACTTC	CASSGSGVQETQYF
TRBV3-1	TRBD2	TRBJ2-1	many	TGTGCCAGCAGCCTACGGACTAGCGGGACCGAAGGGGATGAGCAGTTCTTC	CASSLRTSGTEGDEQFF
TRBV12-3/TRBV12-4	.	TRBJ1-5	medium-sized	TGTGCCAGCAGCCCCGGGGGGAAACAGCCCCAGCATTTT	CASSPGGKQPQHF
TRBV29-1	TRBD1	TRBJ1-1	medium-sized	TGCAGCGTTGAAGATTTGACAGGGGGTTTATACACTGAAGCTTTCTTT	CSVEDLTGGLYTEAFF
TRBV7-9	TRBD2	TRBJ2-7	many	TGTGCCAGCAGCTTAGGTAGCGGGAGCTACGAGCAGTACTTC	CASSLGSGSYEQYF
TRBV4-2	.	TRBJ2-2	medium-sized	TGTGCCAGCAGCAACCAGGGAACCGGGGAGCTGTTTTTT	CASSNQGTGELFF
TRBV28	TRBD1	TRBJ2-7	.	TGTGCCAGCAGTCCTCCGGGGACAGGGTGGTTCGGCGAGCAGTACTTC	CASSPPGTGWFGEQYF
TRBV27	.	TRBJ2-7	large	TGTGCCAGCAGAACAGGAGCAAGCAACGAGCAGTACTTC	CASRTGASNEQYF
TRBV6-6	.	TRBJ2-7	medium-sized	TGTGCCAGCCAACTCGCGACAGGCTTCTACGAGCAGTACTTC	CASQLATGFYEQYF
TRBV27	.	TRBJ2-3	medium-sized	TGTGCCAGCACTGGCGCTAGCACAGATACGCAGTATTTT	CASTGASTDTQYF
TRBV7-6	.	TRBJ2-5	medium-sized	TGTGCCAGCAGCCTAATCCCACCTGGATTACAAGAGACCCAGTACTTC	CASSLIPPGLQETQYF
TRBV7-2	TRBD2	TRBJ2-1	medium-sized	TGTGCCAGCAGCTTAGAAGTAGCGGGAGGGCCAGGTAATGAGCAGTTCTTC	CASSLEVAGGPGNEQFF
TRBV2	.	TRBJ1-2	medium-sized	TGTGCCAGCAGTCCACGTTTAGACGGGCCGCCCCCAGGAGGCTACACCTTC	CASSPRLDGPPPGGYTF
TRBV2	.	TRBJ2-7	medium-sized	TGTGCCAGCAGTACCCCGTTCTACGAGCAGTACTTC	CASSTPFYEQYF
TRBV2	.	TRBJ1-5	medium-sized	TGTGCCAGCAGTGAGGGACTATTTTGGGAGCCCCAGCATTTT	CASSEGLFWEPQHF
TRBV20-1	.	TRBJ1-3	medium-sized	TGCAGTGCGTGGGGCGGCTCTGGAAACACCATATATTTT	CSAWGGSGNTIYF
TRBV5-4	.	TRBJ2-7	many	TGTGCCAGCAGCCCGCGGACCGGGGACTACGAGCAGTACTTC	CASSPRTGDYEQYF
TRBV29-1	.	TRBJ1-1	medium-sized	TGCAGCGTTACCGTGAACACTGAAGCTTTCTTT	CSVTVNTEAFF
TRBV30	TRBD2	TRBJ2-3	medium-sized	TGTGCCTGGAGTGTTGCGGGGGGATCAGATACGCAGTATTTT	CAWSVAGGSDTQYF
TRBV28	TRBD2	TRBJ2-5	medium-sized	TGTGCCAGCAGCCCCCCGGGACTAAGGACCCAGTACTTC	CASSPPGLRTQYF
TRBV5-1	.	TRBJ2-1	medium-sized	TGCGCCAGCAGCCTAGACCTGTGGGGGAGAAAGGGGTCTGGTGAGCAGTTCTTC	CASSLDLWGRKGSGEQFF
TRBV7-3	TRBD1	TRBJ2-6	medium-sized	TGTGCCAGCAGCTTAGCCGGGACAGGGACTGGGGCCAACGTCCTGACTTTC	CASSLAGTGTGANVLTF
TRBV11-2	.	TRBJ1-1	many	TGTGCCAGCAGCCCCTTGGGGGGGACTGAGGGGACTGAAGCTTTCTTT	CASSPLGGTEGTEAFF
TRBV3-1	.	TRBJ2-7	medium-sized	TGTGCCAGCAGCCAGCGTAACTACGAGCAGTACTTC	CASSQRNYEQYF
TRBV6-2/TRBV6-3	TRBD2	TRBJ2-2	few	TGTGCCAGCAGTTACAATCCGCGGCTAGCGGGAGGATCCGAGCTGTTTTTT	CASSYNPRLAGGSELFF